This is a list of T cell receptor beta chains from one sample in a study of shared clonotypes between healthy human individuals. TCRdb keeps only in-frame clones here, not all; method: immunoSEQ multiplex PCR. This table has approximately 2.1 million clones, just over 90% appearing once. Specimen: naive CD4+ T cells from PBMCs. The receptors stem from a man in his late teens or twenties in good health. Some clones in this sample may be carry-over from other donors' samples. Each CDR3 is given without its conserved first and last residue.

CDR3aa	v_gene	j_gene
ASSKLAGGRTDTQY	TRBV4-3	TRBJ2-3
ASSGRGSNQPQH	TRBV19	TRBJ1-5
ASGPGNNEQF	TRBV7-3	TRBJ2-1
ASSDEASKMSQY	TRBV2	TRBJ2-5
ASAGVEEKLF	TRBV28	TRBJ1-4
ASSLPRLGDRDGPGYT	TRBV11-2	TRBJ1-2
ASSPGTDYGYT	TRBV7-6	TRBJ1-2
ASSAPAQFYEQY	TRBV7-9	TRBJ2-7
ASSQQWDTQY	TRBV4-1	TRBJ2-3
ASSKAGRTGGIFYEQY	TRBV21-1	TRBJ2-7
ASSPLDSGRGAF	TRBV5-1	TRBJ1-1
ASYKETQY	TRBV28	TRBJ2-3
ASSPRTASNQPQH	TRBV28	TRBJ1-5
ASSLQAGLEQF	TRBV7-2	TRBJ2-1
ASSPRAGGRHNEQF	TRBV4-3	TRBJ2-1
ASSPKPTTKYEQY	TRBV5-1	TRBJ2-7
ASSVDHRGYGYT	TRBV9	TRBJ1-2
AIRAETGLHEQY	TRBV10-3	TRBJ2-7
ASSSGAASAAWADEQF	TRBV7-8	TRBJ2-1
ASSLHRGTSETQY	TRBV5-1	TRBJ2-5